The 21 T cell receptor beta chains given below trace back to one sample, sequenced in a study of radiotherapy plus CTLA-4 blockade in lung cancer. Here immunoSEQ multiplex PCR was the method, and the copy in TCRdb shows in-frame clones only, minus some. The data show 75,000 to 100,000 clones, with more than 75% seen just once and roughly 3.5% held by the top ten. This material consisted of peripheral blood, taken from a patient treated with radiotherapy plus ipilimumab. These receptors were taken from a human donor with non-small cell lung cancer who had a partial response to radiotherapy plus ipilimumab.

The chain has TRBV28 and TRBJ2-7; 7 nucleotides align to TRBD1. Germline CDR1 and CDR2: MDHEN and SYDVKM. The V segment lost 8 bases and the J segment 2 bases; nucleotides outside the gene matches: 6. The CDR3 covers 13 residues. The CDR3: CASSTGPPYEQYF. The CDR3 nucleotides are TGTGCCAGCTCGACAGGGCCTCCCTACGAGCAGTACTTC.

V usage is TRBV29-1 and J usage is TRBJ2-2, with 7 bases identical to TRBD1. The trim removed 6 bases at V and 1 base at J, leaving 5 bases unmatched. CDR3 length: 14 residues. Germline CDR1 reads SQVTM; CDR2 reads ANQGSEA. CDR3 residues: CSVTRTGNTGELFF. CDR3 DNA sequence: TGCAGCGTCACCCGGACAGGGAACACCGGGGAGCTGTTTTTT.

V is TRBV9 and J is TRBJ2-7, with D possibly TRBD2 on 7 matching bases. The CDR3 consists of 16 residues. Per germline, CDR1 SGDLS and CDR2 YYNGEE. Trimming removed 4 bases from V and 1 base from J, with 18 bases in between. DNA of the CDR3: TGTGCCAGCAGCCGAGGGGGGGCAGGCATTTCCTACGAGCAGTACTTC. This gives the protein CASSRGGAGISYEQYF.

The chain links TRBV10-1 to TRBJ1-2, with D possibly matching TRBD1 (6 bases). This CDR3 is built from 13 residues. Trimming took off 0 bases at V and 12 bases at J, with 14 bases between the two ends. Germline lookup yields CDR1 WNHNN and CDR2 SYGVQD (reference sequence). The CDR3 region has the DNA TGCGCCAGCAGTGAGTCAGGACAGCTCCCGAACACCTTC. The encoded protein is CASSESGQLPNTF.

In nucleotides, the CDR3 is TGTGCCAGTAGTATGGGGCCGGGACAGGATCACTATGGCTACACCTTC. Its translation is CASSMGPGQDHYGYTF. This rearrangement joins TRBV19 to TRBJ1-2, with 8 bases fitting TRBD1. The J segment lost 3 bases and the V segment lost 3 bases, leaving 9 bases of the junction unmatched. The CDR3 has 16 amino acids. Germline values: CDR1 LNHDA, CDR2 SQIVND (reference sequence).

The chain has TRBV19 and TRBJ1-1; the D is unclear. The germline V gene encodes CDR1 LNHDA and CDR2 SQIVND (reference sequence). This CDR3 comprises 13 residues. The ends were cut back, 5 bases at V and 5 bases at J, with 12 bases in the middle. The CDR3 protein is CASSGPKRTEAFF. CDR3 DNA sequence: TGTGCCAGTAGTGGCCCAAAGAGGACTGAAGCTTTCTTT.

A few counts support this clone. The rearrangement uses TRBV19 and TRBJ2-7, with 11 positions matching TRBD2. The CDR3 has 16 residues. V lost 2 bases and J lost 3; bases outside the gene matches: 6. The germline gives CDR1 LNHDA, CDR2 SQIVND (reference sequence). The CDR3 here is CASSIRPGLADYEQYF. The CDR3 DNA follows: TGTGCCAGTAGTATACGCCCGGGACTAGCGGACTACGAGCAGTACTTC.

This clone was seen only once. The chain employs TRBV21-1 and TRBJ1-1. TRBV21-1 is a listed pseudogene. This CDR3 has 12 residues. DNA for the CDR3: TGTGCCACCGGAGCCATGAACACTGAAGCTTTCTTT. Translated, it gives CATGAMNTEAFF.

The chain is built from TRBV2 and TRBJ2-1; D may be TRBD1 (6 bases). The CDR3 is 14 residues long. V was cut by 7 bases and J by 6 bases, with 16 bases left in between. Germline CDR1 is SNHLY and CDR2 is FYNNEI. Here the CDR3 reads CASTKRTEFNEQFF. The CDR3, as DNA: TGTGCCAGCACCAAACGGACAGAATTCAATGAGCAGTTCTTC.

The chain recombines TRBV2 with TRBJ2-1, with TRBD2 identical over 7 bases. Trimming at V came to 7 bases and at J to 7 bases, leaving 4 bases not matched to a gene. Germline assignment: CDR1 SNHLY and CDR2 FYNNEI. The CDR3 contains 12 residues. CDR3 DNA: TGTGCCAGCACGGCGGGAGCGAATGAGCAGTTCTTC. Translation gives CASTAGANEQFF.

The rearrangement links TRBV6-5 to TRBJ1-1; D perhaps matches TRBD1 (6 bases). Germline-derived CDR1 and CDR2 are MNHEY and SVGAGI. V lost 4 bases and J 1 base, leaving 13 bases between the germline ends. The CDR3 has 15 amino acids. The CDR3 sequence is CASSSLGGANTEAFF. Here the CDR3 DNA reads TGTGCCAGCAGTTCCCTAGGGGGTGCGAACACTGAAGCTTTCTTT.

DNA of the CDR3: TGTGCCAGCAGCTTAGTAACCGGGATCGGGGAGACCCAGTACTTC. Protein sequence: CASSLVTGIGETQYF. The chain is built from TRBV11-3 and TRBJ2-5, with D possibly being TRBD2 (5 bases). The germline V gene has CDR1 SGHNT and CDR2 YENEEA. This CDR3 region has 15 residues. V was pared by 1 base and J by 5 bases, with 14 bases between.

This sequence joins TRBV28 and TRBJ1-4, with a possible D match to TRBD1 (6 bases). Germline V CDR1 and CDR2: MDHEN, SYDVKM. The CDR3 spans 14 residues. Trimming cost V 6 bases and J 3 bases, with 11 bases left between them. The chain's CDR3 is CASRPQGANEKLFF. The CDR3 DNA is TGTGCCAGCAGACCACAGGGTGCTAATGAAAAACTGTTTTTT.

For this clone: Distinct nucleotide sequences in the sample also encode this CDR3. J is TRBJ1-5 and V is TRBV5-4; D gene uncertain. Germline V gene data show CDR1 as SGHNT and CDR2 as YYREEE (reference sequence). CDR3 length: 14 amino acids. V lost 0 bases and J 4 bases, leaving 8 bases between the germline ends. DNA for the CDR3: TGTGCCAGCAGCTTGGCCGGAGGGAATCAGCCCCAGCATTTT. The encoded protein is CASSLAGGNQPQHF. The entire variable domain, with the rest obtained from reference TRBV5-4 and TRBJ1-5, is as follows: ETGVTQSPTHLIKTRGQQVTLRCSSQSGHNTVSWYQQALGQGPQFIFQYYREEENGRGNFPPRFSGLQFPNYSSELNVNALELDDSALYLCASSLAGGNQPQHFGDGTRLSIL.

The chain carries TRBV7-2 and TRBJ2-7; TRBD2 is a possible D gene (5 bases). The V gene lost 6 bases and the J gene lost 3 bases, with 6 bases spanning the gap. Germline V gene data show CDR1 as SGHTA and CDR2 as FQGNSA. The CDR3 consists of 11 residues. CDR3 bases: TGTGCCAGCAGACTAGGCTACGAGCAGTACTTC. Translating gives CASRLGYEQYF.

V gene TRBV20-1 combines with J gene TRBJ2-7; maybe TRBD1 (6 bases). The CDR3 has 11 amino acids. The V gene lost 2 bases and the J gene lost 8 bases, with 10 bases spanning the gap. CDR1 DFQATT and CDR2 SNEGSKA come from the germline V gene (reference sequence). CDR3 in amino acids: CSARQGFQQYF. The DNA for the CDR3 is TGCAGTGCTAGACAGGGGTTCCAGCAGTACTTC.

The CDR3 sequence is CASSLPGQGGNEQFF. CDR3 DNA: TGTGCCAGCTCTCTTCCGGGACAGGGGGGTAATGAGCAGTTCTTC. The rearrangement uses TRBV18 and TRBJ2-1, with 11 bases that match TRBD1. V was clipped by 6 bases and J by 7 bases; unmatched bases: 8. The V gene's germline CDR1 is KGHSH and CDR2 LQKENI. The length of the CDR3 is 15 residues.

This rearrangement joins TRBV27 to TRBJ2-7; TRBD2 matches 9 bases. The CDR3 is made up of 14 amino acids. Germline values: CDR1 MNHEY, CDR2 SMNVEV (reference sequence). The V and J ends lost 5 bases and 6 bases, in that order; junction bases with no gene match: 8. Here the CDR3 reads CASSQPAGGREQYF. CDR3 DNA: TGTGCCAGCAGTCAGCCAGCGGGAGGCCGCGAGCAGTACTTC.

This clone came up once. V gene TRBV6-6 combines with J gene TRBJ1-2, with 11 bases that match TRBD1. Losses at the gene ends were 6 bases for V and 8 bases for J; bases not matched to a gene: 8. The CDR3 covers 14 residues. Germline V gene data show CDR1 as MNHNY and CDR2 as SVGAGI (reference sequence). The CDR3 sequence: CASRRGQGGEGYTF. CDR3 in DNA: TGTGCCAGCAGACGGGGACAGGGGGGAGAGGGCTACACCTTC.

A remark on this clone: The sample holds other DNA sequences that translate to the same CDR3. This rearrangement joins TRBV5-1 to TRBJ1-1, with 7 bases matching TRBD1. Per the germline V gene, CDR1 is SGHRS and CDR2 is YFSETQ. CDR3 size: 14 residues. Trimming removed 1 base from V and 1 base from J; junction bases left unmatched: 1. The CDR3 loop is CASSLRQGNTEAFF. In DNA, the CDR3 is TGCGCCAGCAGCTTGAGACAGGGGAACACTGAAGCTTTCTTT.

The J gene is TRBJ1-2, the V gene TRBV9; 9 bases fit TRBD1. Trimming removed 3 bases from V and 4 bases from J; junction bases left unmatched: 7. The CDR3 runs 15 residues. The germline V gene encodes CDR1 SGDLS and CDR2 YYNGEE. CDR3 nucleotide sequence: TGTGCCAGCAGCGGGGAGGACAGGGGACTCTATGGCTACACCTTC. Translation gives CASSGEDRGLYGYTF.